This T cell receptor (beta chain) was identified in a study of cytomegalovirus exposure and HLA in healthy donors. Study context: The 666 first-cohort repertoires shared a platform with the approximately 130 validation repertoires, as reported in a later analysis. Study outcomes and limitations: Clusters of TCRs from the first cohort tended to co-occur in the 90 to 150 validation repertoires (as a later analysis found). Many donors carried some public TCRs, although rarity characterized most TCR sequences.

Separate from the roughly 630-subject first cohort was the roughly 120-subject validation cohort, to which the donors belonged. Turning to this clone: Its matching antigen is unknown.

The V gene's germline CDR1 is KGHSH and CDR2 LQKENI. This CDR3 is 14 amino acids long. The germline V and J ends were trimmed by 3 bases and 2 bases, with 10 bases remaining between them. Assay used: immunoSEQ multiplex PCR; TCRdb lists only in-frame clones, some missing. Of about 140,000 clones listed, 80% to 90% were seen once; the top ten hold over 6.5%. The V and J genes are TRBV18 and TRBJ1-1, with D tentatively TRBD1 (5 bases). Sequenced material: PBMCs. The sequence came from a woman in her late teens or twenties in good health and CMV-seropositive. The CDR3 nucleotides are TGTGCCAGCTCACCCCCCGGGGGAAACACTGAAGCTTTCTTT. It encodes CASSPPGGNTEAFF.